The rows below give T cell receptor beta chains drawn from one sample of a study of tumor-infiltrating lymphocytes in oesophageal squamous cell carcinoma. TCRdb used MiXCR to reprocess the PCR reads, holding one entry per CDR3 protein. The sample shows approximately 9,500 distinct CDR3 sequences, roughly three fifths of them seen only once. Source material: esophageal tumor tissue. Receptors originate from a female donor with esophageal squamous cell carcinoma. The CDR3 runs from the conserved cysteine through the conserved F or W. The order of the fields is clone size, J gene, D gene, V gene, CDR3 DNA, CDR3 protein. A D gene is named only where the DNA matches it firmly. Clone size is stated in some rows and not others, as once, few, many or a class when expanded.

>.|TRBJ2-7|.|TRBV11-2
TGTGCCAGCAGCTCTTTGGACAGGGAGGGGGTTGGATTCTTC
CASSSLDREGVGFF
>.|TRBJ2-1|TRBD2|TRBV5-1
TGCGCCAGCAGCTTGGATGGGACTAGCGGGTTCAATGAGCAGTTCTTC
CASSLDGTSGFNEQFF
>few|TRBJ2-7|TRBD1|TRBV10-3
TGTGCCATCAGTGAGGCGTCAGGGGGCGTTTACGAGCAGTACTTC
CAISEASGGVYEQYF
>.|TRBJ2-4|.|TRBV7-3
TGTGCCAGCAGCCCACCCGGGGGACGCAAAAACATTCAGTACTTC
CASSPPGGRKNIQYF
>.|TRBJ2-2|.|TRBV15
TGTGCCACCAGCAGAGATGGAGGTGATCCAGCGAACACCGGGGAGCTGTTTTTT
CATSRDGGDPANTGELFF
>.|TRBJ1-1|TRBD1|TRBV7-2
TGTGCCAGCAGCTTCCAGGGGGCGGGAACTGAAGCTTTCTTT
CASSFQGAGTEAFF
>.|TRBJ1-5|.|TRBV7-2
TGTGCCAGCAGCTTAGTGGGGGTTTATAGCAATCAGCCCCAGCATTTT
CASSLVGVYSNQPQHF
>.|TRBJ2-5|TRBD2|TRBV7-2
TGTGCCAGCAGCTTAACTAGCGGGGAGGAGACCCAGTACTTC
CASSLTSGEETQYF
>.|TRBJ2-2|.|TRBV7-3
TGTGCCAGCAGTCGACTAGTGGGAGCCGGGGAGCTGTTTTTT
CASSRLVGAGELFF
>.|TRBJ2-5|.|TRBV7-4
TGTGCCAGCAGCTCAGGCCCGAGAAAACAAGAGACCCAGTACTTC
CASSSGPRKQETQYF
>medium-sized|TRBJ2-7|.|TRBV5-5
TGTGCCAGCAGCTACGGCCAGGGCGGATACTACGAGCAGTACTTC
CASSYGQGGYYEQYF
>.|TRBJ2-3|TRBD2|TRBV7-2
TGTGCCAGCAGCCCAGGACTAGGCCCAGATACGCAGTATTTT
CASSPGLGPDTQYF
>.|TRBJ2-1|.|TRBV6-6
TGTGCCAGCAGTTACCCGGGACGCTCCTACAATGAGCAGTTCTTC
CASSYPGRSYNEQFF
>.|TRBJ1-6|.|TRBV7-6
TGTGCCAGCAGTCATCAGGACTATAATTCACCCCTCCACTTT
CASSHQDYNSPLHF
>.|TRBJ2-5|TRBD2|TRBV7-4
TGTGCCAGCAGCTTAGGATCCGGACTAGCGGTCCAAGAGACCCAGTACTTC
CASSLGSGLAVQETQYF
>.|TRBJ2-3|.|TRBV7-3
TGTGCCAGCAGCCGCGAGACGCCAGGGGGGGGGGCCTCTGGTAGGCCCACAGATACGCAGTATTTT
CASSRETPGGGASGRPTDTQYF
>.|TRBJ2-1|.|TRBV14
TGTGCCAGCAGCCAAGAGTTAGCGAGGGAGTATGATGAGCAGTTCTTC
CASSQELAREYDEQFF
>many|TRBJ1-4|.|TRBV19
TGTGCCAGTAGCATCATCCTTACCGGCAATGAAAAACTGTTTTTT
CASSIILTGNEKLFF